This entry concerns a single TCR beta chain. This clone occurred a few times. There is no known antigen for this receptor. No quality values exist for individual bases; no much larger clone is one base distant. This sample was included in a study of blood T cell repertoires in COVID-19 (dated by TCRdb to 2018 to 2021). The study in broad terms: Samples covering the acute and convalescent phases of COVID-19 were provided by collaborators in the United States, Italy and Spain. The prospective study material was composed of cDNA or gDNA derived from T cells, B-cell-depleted T cells, or PBMCs. Deeply sampled blood TCRbeta repertoires from subjects exposed to, actively infected with, or recovered from COVID-19 were included in the dataset. The repertoires were released in a freely available public database intended as a resource for research on the immune response to SARS-CoV-2. The samples were drawn from two sources: the first 160 participants of the ongoing ImmuneRACE study, and 1,254 subjects contributed by 6 global collaborators. Sample metadata almost always included a de-identified subject ID, COVID-19 status, age in years and sex. Where available, HLA class I and class II types were obtained from metadata supplied by the sample provider rather than from assay-based typing.

From the cysteine through the phenylalanine, the CDR3 covers 13 amino acids. Only CDR3 DNA remains: 39 bases, in frame from the first base. V is cut by 5 bases and J by 2 bases, and the space between the germline ends is 9 bases. The germline V gene encodes CDR1 SEHNR and CDR2 FQNEAQ (reference sequence). The paper as a whole reports these results and caveats: Clinical and demographic metadata were provided uncurated, with the amount varying by source and participant.

The collaborating institutions used their own protocols to collect whole blood in K2EDTA tubes. For TCRbeta analysis, collaborators shipped samples as frozen whole blood, isolated PBMCs, or DNA extracted from either of those sample types. The immunoSEQ Assay, a bias-controlled multiplex PCR, was used to amplify TCRbeta CDR3 regions from genomic DNA. Under the source paper's analysis protocol: Within the assay, amplification of reference gene primers was used to estimate how many nucleated cells each sample contained. To quantify the absolute abundance of each unique TCRbeta CDR3 rearrangement, sequence reads were collapsed and filtered. Productive Simpson clonality was computed per sample as the square root of Simpson's diversity index over productive rearrangements. Sourced from immuneACCESS, this table was stored by TCRdb with only in-frame sequences that have V and J called. A share of the clones is absent; for the studies checked, an unresolved V gene accounts for under half, and the remainder has no known explanation. The V and J calls and the clone size are those of that table, but D and trimming were determined from the DNA. For this sample there are 80,000 or so clones; around 84% appear just once. The ten most abundant clones make up less than 40% of the sample.

The sample was peripheral blood. The chain is encoded by TRBV7-9 joined to TRBJ1-2; the D gene is perhaps TRBD1, from 5 matching bases. This receptor was obtained from a woman in her 70s with acute or convalescent COVID-19. The nucleotide sequence reads as follows: TGTGCCAGCAGCCTACAGGAGAACTATGGCTACACCTTC. The translation is CASSLQENYGYTF.